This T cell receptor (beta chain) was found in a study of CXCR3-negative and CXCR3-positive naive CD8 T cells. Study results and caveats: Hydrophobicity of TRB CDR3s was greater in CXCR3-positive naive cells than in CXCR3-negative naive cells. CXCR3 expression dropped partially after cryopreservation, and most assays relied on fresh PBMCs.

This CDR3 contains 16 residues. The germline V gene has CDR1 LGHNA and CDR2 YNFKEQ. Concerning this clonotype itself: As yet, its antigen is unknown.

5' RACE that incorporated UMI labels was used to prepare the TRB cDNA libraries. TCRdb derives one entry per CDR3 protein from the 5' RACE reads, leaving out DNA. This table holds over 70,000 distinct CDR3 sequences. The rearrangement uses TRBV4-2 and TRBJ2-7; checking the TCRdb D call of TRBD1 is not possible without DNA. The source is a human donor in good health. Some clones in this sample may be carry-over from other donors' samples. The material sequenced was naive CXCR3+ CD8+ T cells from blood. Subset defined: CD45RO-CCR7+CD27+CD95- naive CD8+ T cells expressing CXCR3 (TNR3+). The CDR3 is CASSQVRDRGHYEQYF.